The 32 T cell receptor beta chains listed next were all sequenced from one sample in a study of blood T cells in healthy people across ages. It was with a sample-barcoded 5' primer and a J-beta primer mix that a second PCR of roughly 6 to 12 cycles was run. TCRdb called the 5' RACE reads again in MiXCR, with one record for every CDR3 protein. Here the sample spans roughly 800,000 distinct CDR3 sequences, about three fifths being singletons. The material sequenced was blood. These receptors were collected from a man aged 30 to 39 in good health.

This chain links TRBV28 with TRBJ2-7; D is ambiguous. The CDR3 covers 14 residues. CDR1 and CDR2 from the germline V gene are MDHEN and SYDVKM. Trimming shortened V by 9 bases and J by 1 base, and 16 bases separated the two germline ends. CDR3 residues: CASSPAWASYEQYF. Here the CDR3 DNA reads TGTGCCAGTAGCCCCGCGTGGGCGTCCTACGAGCAGTACTTC.

Comment on this clonotype: The junction departs from germline at one end; a sequencing error may be responsible. The gene calls are TRBV27 and TRBJ2-5; D gene ambiguous. This CDR3 has 14 residues. Germline CDR1 is MNHEY and CDR2 is SMNVEV (reference sequence). The CDR3 loop reads CTSSFTRSQETQYF. CDR3 sequence (DNA): TGTACCAGCAGTTTTACCAGATCGCAAGAGACCCAGTACTTC.

This clonotype was seen just once. The chain couples TRBV20-1 to TRBJ2-5, with 11 positions matching TRBD2. CDR3 length: 14 residues. V lost 2 bases, J lost 11 bases, and 10 bases stayed unmatched. Germline CDR1 reads DFQATT; CDR2 reads SNEGSKA (reference sequence). Here the CDR3 DNA reads TGCAGTGCTAGAATAGGACTAGCGGGTCAGGAGCAGTACTTC. It translates to CSARIGLAGQEQYF.

This clonotype was seen a few times. The chain recombines TRBV6-2 or TRBV6-3 with TRBJ1-2; D ambiguous. The V end was cut by 10 bases, the J end by 7 bases, with 16 bases between. From germline, CDR1 is MNHEY and CDR2 SVGEGT. The CDR3 has 12 amino acids. This CDR3 is CATEVRGIGYTF. As DNA, the CDR3 is TGTGCCACCGAGGTTAGAGGGATTGGCTACACCTTC.

The chain has TRBV4-2 and TRBJ1-2, with D possibly matching TRBD1 (5 bases). The germline V and J ends were trimmed by 0 bases and 5 bases, with 16 bases remaining between them. Per germline, CDR1 LGHNA and CDR2 YNFKEQ. This CDR3 region has 16 residues. CDR3 in amino acids: CASSQDLWGEEYGYTF. Written as DNA, the CDR3 is TGTGCCAGCAGCCAAGACCTTTGGGGGGAGGAGTATGGCTACACCTTC.

The rearrangement joins TRBV20-1 to TRBJ2-6; D may be TRBD1 (6 bases). CDR3 length: 14 amino acids. Germline V gives CDR1 DFQATT, CDR2 SNEGSKA (reference sequence). V gave up 7 bases and J gave up 2 bases, with 12 bases separating them. The CDR3 DNA reads as TGCAGTGTTTTACAGGGAGCTGGGGCCAACGTCCTGACTTTC. This sequence encodes CSVLQGAGANVLTF.

The DNA for the CDR3 is TGCAGCGTTGGAGGGAACTACGAGCAGTACTTC. Amino acids: CSVGGNYEQYF. The chain joins TRBV29-1 to TRBJ2-7, with D tentatively TRBD2 (5 bases). From germline, CDR1 is SQVTM and CDR2 ANQGSEA. This CDR3 contains 11 residues. V gave up 4 bases and J gave up 3 bases, with 7 bases separating them.

CDR3 in amino acids: CASSLGRRTEAVQETQYF. For the CDR3, the DNA is TGTGCCAGCAGCTTAGGTCGAAGGACAGAAGCAGTTCAAGAGACCCAGTACTTC. The chain uses TRBV11-2 and TRBJ2-4; TRBD1 is a possible D gene (6 bases). The end of the DNA is better explained by TRBJ2-5, so the J call may be wrong. CDR3 length: 18 residues. The germline V gene has CDR1 SGHAT and CDR2 FQNNGV.

V is TRBV5-1 and J is TRBJ2-4; tentative D call: TRBD1 (5 bases). The CDR3 length is 13 residues. V lost 3 bases to trimming and J lost 8 bases, with 12 bases between them. Germline V CDR1 and CDR2: SGHRS, YFSETQ. CDR3 residues: CASSCRQLDIQYF. CDR3 DNA sequence: TGCGCCAGCAGCTGCAGACAGTTAGACATTCAGTACTTC.

CDR3 protein: CASSFPPYEQYF. The DNA of the CDR3 is TGTGCCAGCAGCTTCCCACCGTACGAGCAGTACTTC. The chain joins TRBV7-2 to TRBJ2-7; D not certain. V was trimmed by 3 bases and J by 4 bases, leaving 7 bases between them. Germline V gives CDR1 SGHTA, CDR2 FQGNSA. The CDR3 length is 12 residues.

V is TRBV12-3 or TRBV12-4 and J is TRBJ1-5, with D unclear. The CDR3 spans 14 residues. V was pared by 1 base and J by 2 bases, with 6 bases between. In DNA, the CDR3 is TGTGCCAGCAGTTTAGGGTTTGGCAATCAGCCCCAGCATTTT. It translates to CASSLGFGNQPQHF.

The chain joins TRBV5-1 to TRBJ2-1; the match to TRBD2 covers 9 bases. The trim removed 3 bases at V and 9 bases at J, leaving 7 bases unmatched. The CDR3 spans 14 residues. Germline-derived CDR1 and CDR2 are SGHRS and YFSETQ. The CDR3 here is CASSSLAGEVEQFF. CDR3 coding DNA: TGCGCCAGCAGCTCTTTAGCGGGAGAGGTTGAGCAGTTCTTC. Variable domain in full (rest from reference TRBV5-1 and TRBJ2-1): KAGVTQTPRYLIKTRGQQVTLSCSPISGHRSVSWYQQTPGQGLQFLFEYFSETQRNKGNFPGRFSGRQFSNSRSEMNVSTLELGDSALYLCASSSLAGEVEQFFGPGTRLTVL.

This clonotype was seen only a few times. This CDR3 reads CASSGLGTSGRQDTQYF. The CDR3 DNA sequence: TGTGCCAGCAGTGGACTTGGGACTAGCGGGAGACAAGATACGCAGTATTTT. J is TRBJ2-3 and V is TRBV6-1, with TRBD2 matching 14 bases. V lost 4 bases, J lost 5 bases, and 8 bases stayed unmatched. The V gene's germline CDR1 is MNHNS and CDR2 SASEGT. The CDR3 is made up of 17 amino acids.

The J gene is TRBJ2-5, the V gene TRBV6-1; D is tentatively TRBD1 or TRBD2 (5 bases each). The DNA matches TRBJ2-7 better at its end, which makes the J call doubtful. CDR3 size: 15 residues. The germline CDR1 and CDR2 sequences are MNHNS and SASEGT. The CDR3 DNA follows: TGTGCCAGCTTGACTGGGGGAACCAACTCCTACGAGCAGTACTTC. Translated, it gives CASLTGGTNSYEQYF.

The chain links TRBV12-3 or TRBV12-4 to TRBJ1-2, with D possibly TRBD1 on 5 matching bases. V lost 5 bases, J lost 3 bases, and 10 bases lay in between. The CDR3 has 13 amino acids. In nucleotides, the CDR3 is TGTGCCAGCAGTCGGGACGGATACTATGGCTACACCTTC. Translated, it gives CASSRDGYYGYTF.

CDR3 sequence reads: CASSQDISETQYF. CDR3 DNA sequence: TGCGCCAGCAGCCAAGATATATCGGAGACCCAGTACTTC. V usage is TRBV4-3 and J usage is TRBJ2-7; no clear D gene. Near its end, the DNA agrees better with TRBJ2-5, so the J call may be wrong. The CDR3 length is 13 residues. The V gene's germline CDR1 is LGHNA and CDR2 YSLEER.

The chain has TRBV4-1 and TRBJ2-7, with 10 bases matching TRBD2. Germline V gives CDR1 MGHRA, CDR2 YSYEKL. V shed 1 base, J shed 5 bases, and the junction held 5 bases outside the gene matches. CDR3 length: 15 residues. CDR3 sequence reads: CASSQASGGVHEQYF. The CDR3 DNA reads TGCGCCAGCAGCCAAGCCAGCGGGGGGGTCCACGAGCAGTACTTC.

V and J are TRBV29-1 and TRBJ2-1, with unresolved D. With 7 bases removed from V and 4 bases from J, the gap between germline ends came to 11 bases. This CDR3 spans 12 amino acids. Per germline, CDR1 SQVTM and CDR2 ANQGSEA. As DNA, the CDR3 is TGCAGCGCCAAAAGGTATTACAATGAGCAGTTCTTC. Residues: CSAKRYYNEQFF.

To note about this clonotype: The limits of the CDR3 on the DNA are not certain, so only TCRdb's listed CDR3 is given. The chain is built from TRBV4-2 and TRBJ2-3. Germline values: CDR1 LGHNA, CDR2 YNFKEQ. The CDR3 contains 12 residues when both ends are counted. The CDR3 region is CASSTSVATQYF.

This clonotype was found a few times. The chain combines TRBV6-2 or TRBV6-3 with TRBJ1-2; 8 nucleotides align to TRBD1. V gave up 6 bases and J gave up 3 bases; unmatched junction bases: 6. Germline loops: CDR1 MNHEY, CDR2 SVGEGT. CDR3 size: 14 residues. CDR3 residues: CASRRTGGDYGYTF. For the CDR3, the DNA is TGTGCCAGCAGACGAACAGGGGGAGACTATGGCTACACCTTC.

This clonotype was seen more than once but under ten times. The V and J genes are TRBV6-2 or TRBV6-3 and TRBJ2-1; a possible D gene is TRBD2 (7 bases). Germline V lookup: CDR1 MNHEY, CDR2 SVGEGT. The CDR3 is 14 amino acids. V shed 5 bases and J shed 9 bases, with 17 bases lying between them. The CDR3 DNA follows: TGTGCCAGCAGTCGTGCGGGACTACAGGGTGAGCAGTTCTTC. Encoded protein: CASSRAGLQGEQFF.

CDR3 protein: CASSLAGGDPLPYEQYF. The CDR3 coding sequence is TGTGCCAGCAGCTTAGCGGGCGGGGACCCCTTGCCCTACGAGCAGTACTTC. The chain carries TRBV7-9 and TRBJ2-7; tentatively, D is TRBD2 (6 bases). The V gene lost 0 bases and the J gene lost 2 bases, with 17 bases spanning the gap. The CDR3 extends over 17 amino acids. Germline assignment: CDR1 SEHNR and CDR2 FQNEAQ (reference sequence).

The chain recombines TRBV15 with TRBJ1-2, with a possible D match to TRBD1 (5 bases). Germline values: CDR1 LNHNV, CDR2 YYDKDF (reference sequence). Trimming left V 1 base short and J 4 bases short, with 13 bases between. The CDR3 contains 15 residues. CDR3 residues: CATSRGQLDVYGYTF. CDR3 bases: TGTGCCACCAGCAGAGGACAGTTGGACGTCTATGGCTACACCTTC.

This clonotype was counted only a few times. The chain is built from TRBV11-2 and TRBJ2-3, with 11 bases matching TRBD1. The CDR3 is 17 amino acids. Germline CDR1 is SGHAT and CDR2 is FQNNGV. The ends lost 6 bases at V and 4 bases at J; junction bases unmatched: 12. The CDR3 nucleotides read TGTGCCAGCAGTTATGGGAGGCGGACAGGGGGCCCAGATACGCAGTATTTT. It codes for CASSYGRRTGGPDTQYF.

This clonotype was counted between two and nine times. V is TRBV27 and J is TRBJ2-5; the match to TRBD1 covers 7 bases. The V gene end was trimmed by 6 bases and the J gene end by 2 bases; junction bases not matched to a gene: 6. CDR1 and CDR2 from the germline V gene are MNHEY and SMNVEV (reference sequence). The CDR3 has 14 residues. CDR3 nucleotide sequence: TGTGCCAGCAGGGATGACAGGGTTCAAGAGACCCAGTACTTC. Its protein product is CASRDDRVQETQYF.

V gene TRBV6-2 or TRBV6-3 combines with J gene TRBJ2-1; D assignment may be TRBD1 or TRBD2 (6 bases each). V was trimmed by 4 bases and J by 2 bases, leaving 12 bases between them. The germline gives CDR1 MNHEY, CDR2 SVGEGT. The CDR3 runs 15 residues. CDR3 nucleotides: TGTGCCAGCAGTTTTCGGGGGCCCCCCTACAATGAGCAGTTCTTC. Translation gives CASSFRGPPYNEQFF.

The V gene is TRBV12-3 or TRBV12-4, the J gene TRBJ1-6, with TRBD1 matching over 7 bases. With 5 bases clipped from V and 8 bases from J, the junction kept 6 bases outside the gene matches. This CDR3 is 14 amino acids long. The chain's CDR3 is CASSPGTAYSPLHF. The CDR3 DNA is TGTGCCAGCAGTCCCGGGACAGCCTATTCACCCCTCCACTTT.

J is TRBJ1-2 and V is TRBV5-1; D gene uncertain. CDR1 is SGHRS, CDR2 YFSETQ, per germline. V was shortened by 0 bases and J by 6 bases, with 6 bases between the two germline ends. This CDR3 comprises 12 residues. The CDR3 bases are TGCGCCAGCAGCTTGGGAATTGATGGCTACACCTTC. Amino acids: CASSLGIDGYTF.

V is TRBV20-1 and J is TRBJ2-1, with 12 nucleotides matching TRBD2. Trimming removed 5 bases from V and 3 bases from J; junction bases left unmatched: 5. The CDR3 consists of 15 residues. In germline, CDR1 is DFQATT, CDR2 SNEGSKA (reference sequence). CDR3 bases: TGCAGTGCTCCGACTAGCGGGAGCGGCTACAATGAGCAGTTCTTC. Its protein is CSAPTSGSGYNEQFF.

This rearrangement joins TRBV12-3 or TRBV12-4 to TRBJ1-5; TRBD1 might be the D (5 bases). V gave up 5 bases and J gave up 7 bases, with 12 bases separating them. The CDR3 has 13 residues. CDR3: CASSPGTSQPQHF. In nucleotides, the CDR3 is TGTGCCAGCAGTCCCGGGACTTCGCAGCCCCAGCATTTT.

V usage is TRBV5-1 and J usage is TRBJ2-3; D is ambiguous. V was cut by 1 base and J by 3 bases, with 12 bases left in between. CDR1 and CDR2 (germline): SGHRS, YFSETQ. The CDR3 has 15 residues. The CDR3 is CASSLIQVTTDTQYF. CDR3 coding DNA: TGCGCCAGCAGCTTGATTCAGGTTACTACAGATACGCAGTATTTT.

This clonotype was seen more than once but under ten times. The genes are TRBV7-2 and TRBJ2-5; 7 positions agree with TRBD1. CDR1 and CDR2 from the germline V gene are SGHTA and FQGNSA. The CDR3 is 15 amino acids. V lost 5 bases, J lost 0 bases, and 6 bases stayed unmatched. The CDR3 is CASSETGTDQETQYF. CDR3 DNA: TGTGCCAGCAGCGAAACTGGGACAGACCAAGAGACCCAGTACTTC.